Shown below are 2 T cell receptor beta chains from a single sample sequenced in a study of technical replicates of blood from a few donors. Clones were read by immunoSEQ multiplex PCR, and TCRdb kept only the in-frame ones, dropping some. Of about 79,000 clones listed, approximately 94% are singletons. Sequenced: T cells isolated from PBMCs. Receptors were obtained from a human donor in good health.

The V gene is TRBV7-9, the J gene TRBJ2-5; D may be TRBD2 (6 bases). Germline values: CDR1 SEHNR, CDR2 FQNEAQ (reference sequence). V lost 6 bases, J lost 3 bases, and 23 bases lay in between. This CDR3 has 17 residues. CDR3 loop: CASSTIEGGIVEETQYF. CDR3 in DNA: TGTGCCAGCAGTACCATCGAGGGCGGGATAGTGGAAGAGACCCAGTACTTC.

V gene TRBV4-1 combines with J gene TRBJ2-7, with D possibly matching TRBD2 (7 bases). With 1 base removed from V and 2 bases from J, the gap between germline ends came to 12 bases. The length of the CDR3 is 15 residues. The germline CDR1 and CDR2 sequences are MGHRA and YSYEKL. The CDR3 DNA reads as TGCGCCAGCAGCCAAGGGGGGGGACAAACCTACGAGCAGTACTTC. The encoded protein is CASSQGGGQTYEQYF.